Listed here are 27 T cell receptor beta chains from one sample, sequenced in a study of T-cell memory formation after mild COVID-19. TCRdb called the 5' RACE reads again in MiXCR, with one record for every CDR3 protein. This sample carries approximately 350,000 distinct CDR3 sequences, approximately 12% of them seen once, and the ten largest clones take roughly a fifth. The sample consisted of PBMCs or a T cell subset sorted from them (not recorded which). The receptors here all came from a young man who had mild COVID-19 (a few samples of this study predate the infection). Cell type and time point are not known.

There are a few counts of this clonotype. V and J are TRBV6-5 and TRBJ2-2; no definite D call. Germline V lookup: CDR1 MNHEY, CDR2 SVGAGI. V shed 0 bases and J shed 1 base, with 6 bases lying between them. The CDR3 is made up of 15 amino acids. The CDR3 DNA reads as TGTGCCAGCAGTTACTCGCCAGGGAACACCGGGGAGCTGTTTTTT. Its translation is CASSYSPGNTGELFF.

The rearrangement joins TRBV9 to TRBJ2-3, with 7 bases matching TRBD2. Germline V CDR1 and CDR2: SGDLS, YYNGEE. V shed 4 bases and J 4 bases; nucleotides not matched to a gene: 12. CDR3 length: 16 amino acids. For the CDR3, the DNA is TGTGCCAGCAGCACCCTGGGCGGGGGAGTGGCAGATACGCAGTATTTT. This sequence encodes CASSTLGGGVADTQYF.

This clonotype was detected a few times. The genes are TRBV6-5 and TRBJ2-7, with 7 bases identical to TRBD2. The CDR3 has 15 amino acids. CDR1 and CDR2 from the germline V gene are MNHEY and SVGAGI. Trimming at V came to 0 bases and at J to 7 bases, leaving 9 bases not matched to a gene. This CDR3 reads CASSYSSGAPREQYF. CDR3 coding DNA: TGTGCCAGCAGTTACTCGAGCGGGGCTCCGCGAGAGCAGTACTTC.

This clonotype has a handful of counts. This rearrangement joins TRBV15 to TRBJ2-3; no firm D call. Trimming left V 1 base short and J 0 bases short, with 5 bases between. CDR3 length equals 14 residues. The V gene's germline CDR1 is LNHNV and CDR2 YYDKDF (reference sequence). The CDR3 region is CATSRAYSTDTQYF. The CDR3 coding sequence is TGTGCCACCAGCAGAGCTTACAGCACAGATACGCAGTATTTT.

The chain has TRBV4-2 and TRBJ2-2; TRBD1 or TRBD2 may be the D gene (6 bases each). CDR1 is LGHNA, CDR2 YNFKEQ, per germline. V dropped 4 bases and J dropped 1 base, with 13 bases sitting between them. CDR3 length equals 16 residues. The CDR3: CASSRLQGGNTGELFF. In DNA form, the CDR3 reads TGTGCCAGCAGCCGCCTACAGGGAGGGAACACCGGGGAGCTGTTTTTT.

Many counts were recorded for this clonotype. The CDR3 DNA is TGTGCCAGCAGTTTCGGGGGGAGGTTCTACGAGCAGTACTTC. As protein: CASSFGGRFYEQYF. The chain links TRBV12-3 or TRBV12-4 to TRBJ2-7; TRBD2 aligns across 7 bases. The CDR3 is 14 residues long. With V trimmed by 3 bases and J by 3 bases, 5 bases remained unmatched.

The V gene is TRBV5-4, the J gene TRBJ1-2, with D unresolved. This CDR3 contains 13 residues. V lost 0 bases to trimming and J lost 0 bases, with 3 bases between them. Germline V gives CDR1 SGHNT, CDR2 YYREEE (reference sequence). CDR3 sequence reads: CASSLGPNYGYTF. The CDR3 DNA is TGTGCCAGCAGCTTGGGACCTAACTATGGCTACACCTTC.

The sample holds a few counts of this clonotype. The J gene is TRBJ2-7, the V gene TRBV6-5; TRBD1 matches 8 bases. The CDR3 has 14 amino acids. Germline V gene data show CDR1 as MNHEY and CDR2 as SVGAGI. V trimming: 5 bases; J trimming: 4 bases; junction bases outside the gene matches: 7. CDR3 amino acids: CASSPRQGNYEQYF. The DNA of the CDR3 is TGTGCCAGCAGTCCTAGACAGGGGAATTACGAGCAGTACTTC.

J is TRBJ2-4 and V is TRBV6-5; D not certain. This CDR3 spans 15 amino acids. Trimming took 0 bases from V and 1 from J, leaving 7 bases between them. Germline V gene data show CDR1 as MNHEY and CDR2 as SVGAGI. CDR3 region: CASSYSGTAKNIQYF. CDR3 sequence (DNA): TGTGCCAGCAGTTACTCGGGTACCGCCAAAAACATTCAGTACTTC.

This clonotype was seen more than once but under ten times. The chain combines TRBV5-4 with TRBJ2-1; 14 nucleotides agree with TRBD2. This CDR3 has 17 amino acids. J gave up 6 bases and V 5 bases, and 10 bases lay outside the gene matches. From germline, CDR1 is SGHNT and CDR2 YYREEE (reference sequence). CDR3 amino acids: CASRRVGTSGGPNEQFF. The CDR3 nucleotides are TGTGCCAGCAGAAGGGTGGGGACTAGCGGGGGACCCAATGAGCAGTTCTTC.

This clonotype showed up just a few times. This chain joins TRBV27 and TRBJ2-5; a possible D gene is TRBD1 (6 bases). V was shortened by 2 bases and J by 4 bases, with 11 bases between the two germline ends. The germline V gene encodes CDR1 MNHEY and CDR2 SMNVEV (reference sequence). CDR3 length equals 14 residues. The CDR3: CASSLQQGVETQYF. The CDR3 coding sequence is TGTGCCAGCAGTTTACAACAGGGAGTAGAGACCCAGTACTTC.

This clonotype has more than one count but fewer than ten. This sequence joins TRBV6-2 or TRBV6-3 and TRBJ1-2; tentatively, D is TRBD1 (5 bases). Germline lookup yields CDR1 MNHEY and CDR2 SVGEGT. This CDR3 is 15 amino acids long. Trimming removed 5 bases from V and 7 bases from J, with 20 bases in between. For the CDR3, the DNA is TGTGCCAGCAGTCGCCGAGATTCTCATAGGGGTGGCTACACCTTC. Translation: CASSRRDSHRGGYTF.

CDR3 DNA sequence: TGTGCCAGCAGCCAGGGACAGGGATACAATCAGCCCCAGCATTTT. Amino acid sequence: CASSQGQGYNQPQHF. The chain links TRBV12-3 or TRBV12-4 to TRBJ1-5; TRBD1 matches 9 bases. The CDR3 is made up of 15 amino acids. Trimming cost V 6 bases and J 3 bases; bases outside gene matches: 6.

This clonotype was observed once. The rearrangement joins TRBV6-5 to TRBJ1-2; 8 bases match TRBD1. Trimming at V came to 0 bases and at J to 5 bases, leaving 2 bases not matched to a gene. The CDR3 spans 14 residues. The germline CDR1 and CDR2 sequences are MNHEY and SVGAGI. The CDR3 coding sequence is TGTGCCAGCAGTTACTCGGACAGGGAATATGGCTACACCTTC. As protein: CASSYSDREYGYTF.

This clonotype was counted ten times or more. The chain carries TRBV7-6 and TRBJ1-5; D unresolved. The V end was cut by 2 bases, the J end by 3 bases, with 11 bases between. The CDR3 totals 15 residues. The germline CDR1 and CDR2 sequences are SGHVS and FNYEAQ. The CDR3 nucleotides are TGTGCCAGCAGCTTACAAAGCGGGTTCAATCAGCCCCAGCATTTT. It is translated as CASSLQSGFNQPQHF.

Here the CDR3 DNA reads TGTGCCAGCAGCTTAGTACGAGCGGGGGCCATAGATACGCAGTATTTT. Encoded protein: CASSLVRAGAIDTQYF. The rearrangement links TRBV11-2 to TRBJ2-3; TRBD2 agrees at 8 bases. J lost 5 bases, V lost 1 base, and 8 bases had no gene match. CDR1 SGHAT and CDR2 FQNNGV come from the germline V gene. CDR3 length equals 16 residues.

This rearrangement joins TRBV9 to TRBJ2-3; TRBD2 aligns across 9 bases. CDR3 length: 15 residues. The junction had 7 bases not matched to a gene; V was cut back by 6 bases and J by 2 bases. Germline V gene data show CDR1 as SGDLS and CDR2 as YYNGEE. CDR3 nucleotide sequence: TGTGCCAGCAATACCGCGGGGGGGCTCACAGATACGCAGTATTTT. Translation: CASNTAGGLTDTQYF.

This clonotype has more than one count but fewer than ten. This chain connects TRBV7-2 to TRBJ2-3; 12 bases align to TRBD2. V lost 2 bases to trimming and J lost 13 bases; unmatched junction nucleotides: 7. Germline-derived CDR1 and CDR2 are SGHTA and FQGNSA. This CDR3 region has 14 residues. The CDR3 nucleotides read TGTGCCAGCAGCTTAAACCCTAGCGGGGGGGCTAAGTATTTT. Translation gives CASSLNPSGGAKYF. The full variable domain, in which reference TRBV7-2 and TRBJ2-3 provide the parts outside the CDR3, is GAGVSQSPSNKVTEKGKDVELRCDPISGHTALYWYRQSLGQGLEFLIYFQGNSAPDKSGLPSDRFSAERTGGSVSTLTIQRTQQEDSAVYLCASSLNPSGGAKYFGPGTRLTVL.

The chain's CDR3 is CASSLTDSLREQYF. Here the CDR3 DNA reads TGCGCCAGCAGCTTGACGGACAGCCTGCGGGAGCAGTACTTC. This chain connects TRBV5-1 to TRBJ2-7, with D tentatively TRBD1 (6 bases). Trimming took off 1 base at V and 7 bases at J, with 15 bases between the two ends. Germline V gives CDR1 SGHRS, CDR2 YFSETQ. The CDR3 loop spans 14 amino acids.

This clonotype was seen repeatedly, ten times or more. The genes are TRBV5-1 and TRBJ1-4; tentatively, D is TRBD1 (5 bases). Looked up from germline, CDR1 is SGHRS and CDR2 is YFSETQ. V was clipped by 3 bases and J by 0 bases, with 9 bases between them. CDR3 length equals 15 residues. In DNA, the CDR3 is TGCGCCAGCAGCTATGGACAAGCAACTAATGAAAAACTGTTTTTT. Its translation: CASSYGQATNEKLFF. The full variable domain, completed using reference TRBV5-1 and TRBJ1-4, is KAGVTQTPRYLIKTRGQQVTLSCSPISGHRSVSWYQQTPGQGLQFLFEYFSETQRNKGNFPGRFSGRQFSNSRSEMNVSTLELGDSALYLCASSYGQATNEKLFFGSGTQLSVL.

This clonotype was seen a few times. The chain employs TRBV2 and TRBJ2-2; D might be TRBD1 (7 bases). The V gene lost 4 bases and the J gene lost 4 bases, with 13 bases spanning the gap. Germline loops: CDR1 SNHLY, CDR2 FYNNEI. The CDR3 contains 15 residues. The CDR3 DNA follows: TGTGCCAGCAGTGTCGCAGGGGGGACCACCGGGGAGCTGTTTTTT. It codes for CASSVAGGTTGELFF.

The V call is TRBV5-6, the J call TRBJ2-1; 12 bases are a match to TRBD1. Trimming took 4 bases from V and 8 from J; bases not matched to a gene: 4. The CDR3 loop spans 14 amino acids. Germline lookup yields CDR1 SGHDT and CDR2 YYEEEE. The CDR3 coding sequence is TGTGCCAGCAGCCCCGGGACAGGGGGCTATGAGCAGTTCTTC. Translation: CASSPGTGGYEQFF.

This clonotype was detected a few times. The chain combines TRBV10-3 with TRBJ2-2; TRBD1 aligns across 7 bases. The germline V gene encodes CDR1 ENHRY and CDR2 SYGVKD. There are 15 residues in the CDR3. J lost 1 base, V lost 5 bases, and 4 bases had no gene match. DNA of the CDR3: TGTGCCATCAGTCCCGGGACAGTGAACACCGGGGAGCTGTTTTTT. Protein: CAISPGTVNTGELFF.

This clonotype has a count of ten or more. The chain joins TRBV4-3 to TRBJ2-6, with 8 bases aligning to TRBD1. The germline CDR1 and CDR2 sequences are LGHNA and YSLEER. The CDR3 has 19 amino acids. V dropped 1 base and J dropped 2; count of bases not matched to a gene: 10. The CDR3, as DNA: TGCGCCAGCAGCCAAGGTCTCACAGGGGGAAATGCTGGGGCCAACGTCCTGACTTTC. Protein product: CASSQGLTGGNAGANVLTF.

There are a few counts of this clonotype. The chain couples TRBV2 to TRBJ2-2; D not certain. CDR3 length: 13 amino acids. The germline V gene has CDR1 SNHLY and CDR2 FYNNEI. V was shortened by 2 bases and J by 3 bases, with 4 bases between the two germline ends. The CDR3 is CASSETDTGELFF. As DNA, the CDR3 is TGTGCCAGCAGTGAAACGGACACCGGGGAGCTGTTTTTT. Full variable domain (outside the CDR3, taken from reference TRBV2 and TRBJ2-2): EPEVTQTPSHQVTQMGQEVILRCVPISNHLYFYWYRQILGQKVEFLVSFYNNEISEKSEIFDDQFSVERPDGSNFTLKIRSTKLEDSAMYFCASSETDTGELFFGEGSRLTVL.

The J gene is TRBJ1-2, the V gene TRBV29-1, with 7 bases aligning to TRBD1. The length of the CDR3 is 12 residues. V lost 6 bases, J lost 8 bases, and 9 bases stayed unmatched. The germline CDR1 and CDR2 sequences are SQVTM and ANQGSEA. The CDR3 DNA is TGCAGCGTCGTACAGGGGAAAGAAGGCTACACCTTC. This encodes CSVVQGKEGYTF.

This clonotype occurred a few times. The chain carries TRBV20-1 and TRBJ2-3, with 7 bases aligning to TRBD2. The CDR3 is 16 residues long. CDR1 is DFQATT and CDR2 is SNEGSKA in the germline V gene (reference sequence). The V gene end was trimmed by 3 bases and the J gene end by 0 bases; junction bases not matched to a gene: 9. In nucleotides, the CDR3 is TGCAGTGCTAGGGTCGGGCGGGGGAGTAGCACAGATACGCAGTATTTT. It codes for CSARVGRGSSTDTQYF.